The 11 T cell receptor beta chains listed next were all sequenced from one sample in a study of blood T cell repertoires in COVID-19. Data came from immunoSEQ multiplex PCR; TCRdb stores just in-frame clones and leaves some out. The sample lists more than 100,000 clones, about two thirds seen once, with more than 0.75% in the top ten. Sample: peripheral blood. These receptors came from a human donor with acute or convalescent COVID-19. The donor label of this sample is uncertain.

This chain connects TRBV7-9 to TRBJ1-2; the match to TRBD1 covers 8 bases. Germline CDR1 reads SEHNR; CDR2 reads FQNEAQ (reference sequence). The CDR3 loop spans 16 amino acids. Trimming took 2 bases from V and 0 from J; bases not matched to a gene: 5. The CDR3 reads CASSLSGQEANYGYTF. Here the CDR3 DNA reads TGTGCCAGCAGCTTATCGGGACAGGAAGCTAACTATGGCTACACCTTC.

The gene calls are TRBV5-4 and TRBJ2-3; 9 nucleotides line up with TRBD2. The germline V gene encodes CDR1 SGHNT and CDR2 YYREEE (reference sequence). V shed 6 bases and J 3 bases; nucleotides not matched to a gene: 5. CDR3 size: 14 residues. CDR3 protein: CASTRGGVTDTQYF. The CDR3 DNA reads TGTGCCAGCACGCGCGGGGGGGTGACAGATACGCAGTATTTT. The full variable domain, rest sourced from reference TRBV5-4 and TRBJ2-3, is ETGVTQSPTHLIKTRGQQVTLRCSSQSGHNTVSWYQQALGQGPQFIFQYYREEENGRGNFPPRFSGLQFPNYSSELNVNALELDDSALYLCASTRGGVTDTQYFGPGTRLTVL.

This chain joins TRBV15 and TRBJ2-1; a possible D gene is TRBD1 (6 bases). Looked up from germline, CDR1 is LNHNV and CDR2 is YYDKDF (reference sequence). V dropped 3 bases and J dropped 8 bases, with 17 bases sitting between them. CDR3 size: 15 residues. CDR3 sequence reads: CATSSRGPVDDEQFF. The CDR3, as DNA: TGTGCCACCAGCAGCAGGGGCCCCGTCGACGATGAGCAGTTCTTC.

The chain joins TRBV6-5 to TRBJ2-2; D possibly corresponds to TRBD1 (6 bases). V shed 7 bases and J shed 5 bases, with 14 bases lying between them. CDR1 and CDR2 from the germline V gene are MNHEY and SVGAGI. The length of the CDR3 is 14 residues. The CDR3 DNA is TGTGCCAGCATCACCGGGACATCAACCGGGGAGCTGTTTTTT. Its protein product is CASITGTSTGELFF.

V gene TRBV24-1 combines with J gene TRBJ2-7, with D possibly being TRBD1 (5 bases). With 5 bases removed from V and 4 bases from J, the gap between germline ends came to 23 bases. Germline V gives CDR1 KGHDR, CDR2 SFDVKD. The CDR3 length is 17 residues. CDR3 coding DNA: TGTGCCACCAGTGGCACGATACTCAGGGAAGCCTCATACGAGCAGTACTTC. It is translated as CATSGTILREASYEQYF.

J is TRBJ1-5 and V is TRBV6-5, with 11 bases fitting TRBD1. This CDR3 is 13 amino acids long. Germline V gene sequence: CDR1 MNHEY, CDR2 SVGAGI. V lost 7 bases, J lost 7 bases, and 3 bases stayed unmatched. The CDR3 here is CASNRDRGQPQHF. The CDR3 bases are TGTGCCAGCAACCGGGACAGGGGGCAGCCCCAGCATTTT.

V is TRBV24-1 and J is TRBJ1-2; 9 bases fit TRBD1. The CDR3 covers 15 residues. Germline CDR1 and CDR2: KGHDR and SFDVKD. The V segment lost 3 bases and the J segment 6 bases; nucleotides outside the gene matches: 7. DNA of the CDR3: TGTGCCACCAGTGATCGGACAGGGGAGTGGAATGGCTACACCTTC. Translation: CATSDRTGEWNGYTF.

The gene calls are TRBV28 and TRBJ2-5, with 13 nucleotides matching TRBD2. Germline loops: CDR1 MDHEN, CDR2 SYDVKM. Trimming cost V 3 bases and J 2 bases; bases outside gene matches: 3. The CDR3 is made up of 16 amino acids. The CDR3 spells CASSFEGLAGQETQYF. In nucleotides, the CDR3 is TGTGCCAGCAGTTTTGAGGGACTAGCGGGGCAAGAGACCCAGTACTTC.

The chain employs TRBV7-8 and TRBJ1-2; 9 positions agree with TRBD1. The germline V gene encodes CDR1 SGHVS and CDR2 FQNEAQ. V trimming: 5 bases; J trimming: 7 bases; junction bases outside the gene matches: 11. The CDR3 has 15 residues. CDR3: CASSPPGQGWGGYTF. The CDR3 nucleotides are TGTGCCAGCAGCCCCCCGGGACAGGGTTGGGGTGGCTACACCTTC.

The chain combines TRBV7-9 with TRBJ2-2; 7 positions match TRBD1. The CDR3 is made up of 16 amino acids. Germline loops: CDR1 SEHNR, CDR2 FQNEAQ (reference sequence). J gave up 5 bases and V 3 bases, and 9 bases lay outside the gene matches. The CDR3 DNA sequence: TGTGCCAGCAGCTTCCAACCGGGACAGCAAACCGGGGAGCTGTTTTTT. It translates to CASSFQPGQQTGELFF.

This sequence joins TRBV12-5 and TRBJ2-3; D is possibly TRBD2 (6 bases). CDR1 and CDR2 from the germline V gene are LGHNT and FRNRAP. This CDR3 is built from 16 residues. Trimming removed 3 bases from V and 2 bases from J, with 15 bases in between. Here the CDR3 reads CASGLIVRGNTDTQYF. The CDR3, as DNA: TGTGCTAGTGGTTTAATAGTACGGGGGAACACAGATACGCAGTATTTT.